This T cell receptor (beta chain) stems from a study of early T cells in non-severe SARS-CoV-2 infection. This clonotype was seen a handful of times. Attachment of unique molecular identifiers to individual cDNA molecules was performed. TCRdb called the 5' RACE reads again in MiXCR, with one record for every CDR3 protein. The table has approximately 69,000 distinct CDR3 sequences, around a tenth seen once; the top ten hold just under 6%. This CDR3 is built from 15 residues. Germline lookup yields CDR1 DFQATT and CDR2 SNEGSKA (reference sequence). Trimming removed 0 bases at V and 4 bases at J, with 15 bases between.

Sequenced: whole blood. This chain uses TRBV20-1 with TRBJ1-2, with D possibly TRBD1 on 5 matching bases. This receptor was obtained from an adult who was a healthcare worker with PCR-confirmed SARS-CoV-2 infection or an uninfected control (not recorded which). The CDR3 DNA sequence: TGCAGTGCTAGAGATCTGAGGGGAGAAGGCTATGGCTACACCTTC. It codes for CSARDLRGEGYGYTF.